This TCR beta chain is drawn from a study of blood T cell repertoires in COVID-19. Study at large: Acute and convalescent COVID-19 specimens originated in the United States, Italy and Spain. PBMCs, B-cell-depleted T cells, or T cells provided the cDNA or gDNA that made up the material.

Authors' analysis steps: How many nucleated cells were present was estimated from reference gene primer amplification. Here immunoSEQ multiplex PCR was the method, and the copy in TCRdb shows in-frame clones only, minus some. V, J and clone size were drawn from that table, and D and trimming were deduced from the DNA. The sample includes 200,000 to 300,000 clones, about 79% of them seen just once. This CDR3 spans 12 amino acids. V lost 4 bases to trimming and J lost 10 bases, with 11 bases between them. CDR1 is LGHDT, CDR2 YNNKEL, per germline (reference sequence). A single count supports this clone. Sequenced sample: peripheral blood. This sequence was found in a woman older than 75 with acute or convalescent COVID-19. This sequence joins TRBV3-1 (or the pseudogene TRBV3-2) and TRBJ2-1, with a possible D match to TRBD2 (6 bases). The DNA for the CDR3 is TGTGCCAGCAGCCTTACTAGCTTCGAGCAGTTCTTC. Its translation is CASSLTSFEQFF.